The 26 T cell receptor beta chains in this list originate from one sample, sequenced in a study of breast tumors, draining lymph nodes, adjacent tissues. TCRdb analysed the multiplex PCR reads with MiXCR anew, one entry per CDR3 protein. The table has approximately 200,000 distinct CDR3 sequences, around 29% seen once. The lymph nodes were axillary draining lymph nodes from breast cancer patients. Material for sequencing was axillary lymph node tissue. The receptors originated from a female donor with breast cancer. Some clones in this sample may be carry-over from other donors' samples.

The V and J genes are TRBV6-5 and TRBJ2-1; D could derive from TRBD1 or TRBD2 (5 bases each). The germline V gene encodes CDR1 MNHEY and CDR2 SVGAGI. This CDR3 has 16 amino acids. V lost 6 bases and J 3 bases, leaving 18 bases between the germline ends. CDR3 region: CASSPPTRDRYNEQFF. CDR3 DNA sequence: TGTGCCAGCAGCCCTCCCACTAGGGACCGCTACAATGAGCAGTTCTTC.

This clonotype has only a few counts. This may stem from a read error, because a much larger clone lies one nucleotide away. V gene TRBV2 combines with J gene TRBJ2-2; no reliable D call. The V end lost 6 bases, the J end lost 2 bases, and 13 bases lay between the germline ends. The CDR3 is 15 residues long. CDR1 and CDR2 from the germline V gene are SNHLY and FYNNEI. Written as DNA, the CDR3 is TGTGCCAGCAGAAGGCGCTTGACAAACACCGGGGAGCTGTTTTTT. Translated, it gives CASRRRLTNTGELFF.

In regard to this clonotype: The DNA is left out, because the CDR3 cannot be placed on it with certainty; the CDR3 is given as TCRdb lists it. The chain has TRBV19 and TRBJ1-3; the table's D gene call, TRBD1, was not cross checked with the DNA. The CDR3 is made up of 22 amino acids, end residues included. CDR1 is LNHDA and CDR2 is SQIVND in the germline V gene (reference sequence). CDR3: CASSISDRSSYEQYFGPGTIYF.

Turning to this clonotype: One end of the junction varies from germline; a read error may be responsible. The chain employs TRBV9 and TRBJ2-3, with 8 bases aligning to TRBD1. The tail of the sequence fits TRBJ1-1 better, so the J call may be wrong. This CDR3 has 13 amino acids. Per germline, CDR1 SGDLS and CDR2 YYNGEE. The CDR3 loop is CAGSRTGSTEAFF. CDR3 in DNA: TGTGCCGGCAGCCGGACAGGGAGTACTGAAGCTTTCTTT.

Ten or more counts support this clonotype. The gene calls are TRBV29-1 and TRBJ2-5; 9 bases are shared with TRBD2. The CDR3 is 13 residues long. CDR1 and CDR2 (germline): SQVTM, ANQGSEA. The ends lost 7 bases at V and 2 bases at J; junction bases unmatched: 5. The CDR3 region is CSAPTSGQETQYF. Here the CDR3 DNA reads TGCAGCGCTCCGACTAGCGGACAAGAGACCCAGTACTTC.

This clonotype was counted a few times. The chain links TRBV28 to TRBJ1-1, with no clear D. The germline CDR1 and CDR2 sequences are MDHEN and SYDVKM. The CDR3 has 15 residues. The germline V and J ends were trimmed by 3 bases and 1 base, with 12 bases remaining between them. CDR3: CASSLAGRPNTEAFF. The CDR3 DNA sequence: TGTGCCAGCAGTTTGGCTGGGCGGCCGAACACTGAAGCTTTCTTT. The full variable domain, completed using reference TRBV28 and TRBJ1-1, is DVKVTQSSRYLVKRTGEKVFLECVQDMDHENMFWYRQDPGLGLRLIYFSYDVKMKEKGDIPEGYSVSREKKERFSLILESASTNQTSMYLCASSLAGRPNTEAFFGQGTRLTVV.

V is TRBV19 and J is TRBJ1-5, with 8 bases identical to TRBD1. This CDR3 is built from 13 residues. J gave up 7 bases and V 7 bases, and 6 bases lay outside the gene matches. Germline V gene sequence: CDR1 LNHDA, CDR2 SQIVND (reference sequence). In nucleotides, the CDR3 is TGTGCCAGTACCCAGGACAGGGACCAGCCCCAGCATTTT. As protein: CASTQDRDQPQHF.

In the case of this clonotype: A junction end diverges from the germline sequence, so it may reflect a read error. The V gene is TRBV7-8, the J gene TRBJ2-3; TRBD1 matches 7 bases. The last part of the DNA fits TRBJ1-5 better; the J call may be wrong. The CDR3 has 15 residues. The germline V gene has CDR1 SGHVS and CDR2 FQNEAQ. The CDR3 DNA sequence: TGTGCTAGCAGCTTTAGGGGGCGGGGGCATGATACGCAGCATTTT. Its translation: CASSFRGRGHDTQHF.

A remark on this clonotype: A clone one base away is much larger, so this may be a read error. The rearrangement joins TRBV6-1 to TRBJ2-7, with D tentatively TRBD2 (6 bases). The CDR3 runs 13 residues. Per germline, CDR1 MNHNS and CDR2 SASEGT. V lost 7 bases and J lost 0, with 10 bases in between. CDR3 coding DNA: TGTGCCAGCATCGGCGGGGCCTCCTACGAGCAGTACTTC. Encoded protein: CASIGGASYEQYF.

In this sample, this clonotype turned up a few times. This may be a read error: a much more frequent sequence differs by one nucleotide. J is TRBJ2-5 and V is TRBV7-3, with a weak D call TRBD2 (5 bases). CDR3 size: 13 residues. From germline, CDR1 is SGHTA and CDR2 FQGTGA. The germline V and J ends were trimmed by 2 bases and 4 bases, with 8 bases remaining between them. In DNA form, the CDR3 reads TGTGCCAGCAGCTTATGCGCGGGAGAGACCCAGTACTTC. Protein product: CASSLCAGETQYF.

Many counts were recorded for this clonotype. V and J are TRBV7-8 and TRBJ2-2; 10 nucleotides agree with TRBD2. Unmatched junction bases numbered 13, after V lost 4 bases and J lost 2 bases. This CDR3 spans 19 amino acids. The germline gives CDR1 SGHVS, CDR2 FQNEAQ. CDR3: CASSSAALTSGVNTGELFF. The DNA of the CDR3 is TGTGCCAGCAGCTCCGCGGCCCTTACTAGCGGGGTAAACACCGGGGAGCTGTTTTTT. Variable domain in full (rest from reference TRBV7-8 and TRBJ2-2): GAGVSQSPRYKVAKRGQDVALRCDPISGHVSLFWYQQALGQGPEFLTYFQNEAQLDKSGLPSDRFFAERPEGSVSTLKIQRTQQEDSAVYLCASSSAALTSGVNTGELFFGEGSRLTVL.

This clonotype was seen repeatedly, ten times or more. The CDR3 region has the DNA TGTGCCAGCTCACCGGCATTTATAGCCGAAGAGACCCAGTACTTC. This codes for CASSPAFIAEETQYF. The chain couples TRBV18 to TRBJ2-5; D remains ambiguous. Trimming left V 3 bases short and J 3 bases short, with 14 bases between. Looked up from germline, CDR1 is KGHSH and CDR2 is LQKENI. The CDR3 is made up of 15 amino acids.

In this sample, this clonotype turned up many times. This sequence joins TRBV12-3 or TRBV12-4 and TRBJ2-1, with a tentative D call TRBD2 (6 bases). V was shortened by 2 bases and J by 8 bases, with 13 bases between the two germline ends. The CDR3 totals 14 residues. Written as DNA, the CDR3 is TGTGCCAGCAGTTTATCCGGGTCGGGGGATGAGCAGTTCTTC. Protein product: CASSLSGSGDEQFF.

The table lists this clonotype with a few counts. The genes are TRBV7-3 and TRBJ1-1, with D unclear. CDR3 length equals 13 residues. Germline V gene sequence: CDR1 SGHTA, CDR2 FQGTGA. V gave up 5 bases and J gave up 6 bases, with 13 bases separating them. As DNA, the CDR3 is TGTGCCAGCAGCCAATTTAGCGGGGCTGAAGCTTTCTTT. Protein: CASSQFSGAEAFF.

This clonotype was seen at least ten times. CDR3 nucleotide sequence: TGTGCCAGCAGGGGGTCGCAGGGGGGGCGTTTTAATGAGCAGTACTTC. Translating it yields CASRGSQGGRFNEQYF. The chain employs TRBV6-1 and TRBJ2-7, with D perhaps given as TRBD1 or TRBD2 (7 bases each). The germline V and J ends were trimmed by 6 bases and 7 bases, with 25 bases remaining between them. The CDR3 has 16 residues. Per germline, CDR1 MNHNS and CDR2 SASEGT.

This clonotype was recorded many times. The chain joins TRBV20-1 to TRBJ2-7; no definite D call. CDR3 size: 11 residues. The germline V gene has CDR1 DFQATT and CDR2 SNEGSKA (reference sequence). The ends were cut back, 4 bases at V and 2 bases at J, with 6 bases in the middle. CDR3 protein: CSATDTYEQYF. The CDR3 DNA is TGCAGTGCTACCGACACCTACGAGCAGTACTTC.

This clonotype appeared many times. The chain employs TRBV28 and TRBJ2-2; D gene unclear. The CDR3 has 12 residues. Looked up from germline, CDR1 is MDHEN and CDR2 is SYDVKM. Trimming took 10 bases from V and 6 from J, leaving 12 bases between them. The CDR3 region has the DNA TGTGCCACCAGGAGTGGTGCCGGGGAGCTGTTTTTT. Its protein product is CATRSGAGELFF.

The rearrangement joins TRBV15 to TRBJ2-6; TRBD1 aligns across 8 bases. Germline V gene sequence: CDR1 LNHNV, CDR2 YYDKDF (reference sequence). The V segment lost 4 bases and the J segment 5 bases; nucleotides outside the gene matches: 10. The CDR3 sequence is 17 residues long. CDR3 in DNA: TGTGCCACCAGCAAGTCCTGGACAGGGTCAAGGGCCAACGTCCTGACTTTC. Encoded protein: CATSKSWTGSRANVLTF.

This clonotype was recorded many times. The V call is TRBV19, the J call TRBJ2-4, with D perhaps matching TRBD1 or TRBD2 (5 bases each). CDR1 is LNHDA and CDR2 is SQIVND in the germline V gene (reference sequence). The CDR3 runs 15 residues. V dropped 3 bases and J dropped 6 bases, with 15 bases sitting between them. CDR3: CASSIGAYGGNIQYF. The DNA for the CDR3 is TGTGCCAGTAGTATCGGTGCGTATGGGGGAAACATTCAGTACTTC.

This clonotype was recorded at least ten times. This chain links TRBV7-2 with TRBJ2-4; D is unresolved. The germline gives CDR1 SGHTA, CDR2 FQGNSA. Trimming left V 0 bases short and J 5 bases short, with 2 bases between. CDR3 length equals 12 residues. CDR3 region: CASSLAENIQYF. CDR3 coding DNA: TGTGCCAGCAGCTTAGCAGAAAACATTCAGTACTTC.

The sample holds one count of this clonotype. CDR3: CSARGLLAGGLNEQYF. In DNA form, the CDR3 reads TGCAGTGCTAGAGGACTGTTAGCGGGGGGGCTCAACGAGCAGTACTTC. This sequence joins TRBV20-1 and TRBJ2-7; 11 nucleotides agree with TRBD2. CDR3 length: 16 amino acids. Germline assignment: CDR1 DFQATT and CDR2 SNEGSKA (reference sequence). The V gene end was trimmed by 1 base and the J gene end by 5 bases; junction bases not matched to a gene: 10.

This clonotype was seen more than once but under ten times. V and J are TRBV30 and TRBJ1-2, with a tentative D call TRBD1 (6 bases). CDR3 length: 13 residues. Per germline, CDR1 GTSNPN and CDR2 SVGIG (reference sequence). Trimming took 2 bases from V and 7 from J, leaving 14 bases between them. CDR3 sequence (DNA): TGTGCCTGGAGTAACGTCGCAGGGGCTGGCTACACCTTC. Translated, it gives CAWSNVAGAGYTF.

The CDR3 here is CASSHRTAGEQYF. Written as DNA, the CDR3 is TGTGCCAGCAGTCACAGGACGGCCGGCGAGCAGTACTTC. The chain employs TRBV6-5 and TRBJ2-7; tentative D call: TRBD1 (5 bases). Between the trimmed V and J ends, which lost 5 bases and 6 bases, there was a span of 14 bases. The germline CDR1 and CDR2 sequences are MNHEY and SVGAGI. The CDR3 spans 13 residues.

The chain recombines TRBV20-1 with TRBJ2-2, with 7 bases matching TRBD2. CDR3 length equals 14 residues. Looked up from germline, CDR1 is DFQATT and CDR2 is SNEGSKA (reference sequence). Here the CDR3 DNA reads TGCGGCCGGCGGGGGACGACGAGCACCGGGGAGCTGTTTTTT. Its protein product is CGRRGTTSTGELFF.

Of note for this clonotype: Likely a read error: the CDR3 ends without its conserved phenylalanine or tryptophan. The DNA is left out, because the CDR3 cannot be placed on it with certainty; the CDR3 is given as TCRdb lists it. The chain has TRBV2 and TRBJ1-4. CDR1 and CDR2 from the germline V gene are SNHLY and FYNNEI. Termini included, the CDR3 measures 9 amino acids. The CDR3 here is CASSESTSS.

Remarks on this clonotype: At one boundary the junction diverges from the germline segment, which might be a read error. The rearrangement uses TRBV7-9 and TRBJ2-3, with 11 bases fitting TRBD2. The germline CDR1 and CDR2 sequences are SEHNR and FQNEAQ (reference sequence). The CDR3 sequence is 19 residues long. The CDR3 reads CASSLATGLAGTSTDTQYF. CDR3 nucleotides: TGTGCCAGCAGCCTAGCTACTGGACTAGCGGGTACTAGCACAGATACGCAGTATTTT.